This TCR beta chain was captured by sequencing in a study of T-cell memory formation after mild COVID-19. This clonotype appeared a few times. This CDR3 contains 14 residues. Deletions cut 0 bases from V and 4 bases from J, with 8 bases between. Germline values: CDR1 SGHRS, CDR2 YFSETQ. 5'RACE primed from the constant segment yielded TCR alpha and TCR beta cDNA libraries bearing sample barcodes and UMIs. One entry per CDR3 protein, called by TCRdb with MiXCR from the 5' RACE reads. The table records about 360,000 distinct CDR3 sequences, approximately 15% of them present only once. The source is a man younger than 30 who had mild COVID-19 (a few samples of this study predate the infection). Cell type and time point are not known. The V call is TRBV5-1, the J call TRBJ2-1; unclear D gene. The sample consisted of PBMCs or a T cell subset sorted from them (not recorded which). The CDR3 bases are TGCGCCAGCAGCTTGGAGATAATGTACAATGAGCAGTTCTTC. Translated, it gives CASSLEIMYNEQFF.